These 12 T cell receptor beta chains were sequenced from one sample in a study of blood T cell repertoires in COVID-19 (dated by TCRdb to between 2020 and 2021). Library preparation employed the immunoSEQ multiplex PCR assay. TCRdb took this table from immuneACCESS and kept in-frame rearrangements with V and J called. Such tables lack part of the clones; where checked against another copy, unresolved V genes explain under half of the gap, and the rest is unexplained. Across this sample there are roughly 390,000 clones, with about 90% seen only once. The top ten clonotypes cover about 10% of the sample. The sequencing sample was made of peripheral blood. These TCRs come from a woman in her 30s with COVID-19, enrolled during active disease.

The J gene is TRBJ1-4, the V gene TRBV6-6; D uncertain. The V end was cut by 2 bases, the J end by 8 bases, with 9 bases between. The CDR3 is made up of 13 amino acids. The germline CDR1 and CDR2 sequences are MNHNY and SVGAGI (reference sequence). CDR3 in amino acids: CASSYRHWEKLFF. As DNA, the CDR3 is TGTGCCAGCAGTTACCGACATTGGGAAAAACTGTTTTTT.

The V gene is TRBV12-5, the J gene TRBJ1-2, with 7 bases lining up with TRBD1. The length of the CDR3 is 14 residues. Germline CDR1 is LGHNT and CDR2 is FRNRAP. Trimming cost V 6 bases and J 8 bases; bases outside gene matches: 12. CDR3 region: CASGEYTGVGGYTF. CDR3 in DNA: TGTGCTAGTGGGGAATATACAGGGGTAGGAGGCTACACCTTC.

The chain couples TRBV7-8 to TRBJ1-1, with a tentative D call TRBD1 (5 bases). V dropped 5 bases and J dropped 4 bases, with 11 bases sitting between them. The CDR3 sequence is 13 residues long. CDR1 SGHVS and CDR2 FQNEAQ come from the germline V gene. CDR3 bases: TGTGCCAGCAGCCAAAGGGGTGGCACTGAAGCTTTCTTT. Residues: CASSQRGGTEAFF.

The rearrangement joins TRBV28 to TRBJ2-7; the match to TRBD1 covers 8 bases. The CDR3 contains 14 residues. Unmatched junction bases numbered 8, after V lost 5 bases and J lost 5 bases. The V gene's germline CDR1 is MDHEN and CDR2 SYDVKM. The CDR3 protein is CASSPADRVNEQYF. In DNA, the CDR3 is TGTGCCAGCAGTCCAGCGGACAGGGTGAACGAGCAGTACTTC.

This chain links TRBV10-3 with TRBJ2-3; the D gene is possibly TRBD1 (6 bases). The CDR3 has 16 amino acids. The V gene lost 4 bases and the J gene lost 4 bases, with 18 bases spanning the gap. Germline assignment: CDR1 ENHRY and CDR2 SYGVKD. This CDR3 reads CAISALGTWPADTQYF. The CDR3 DNA reads TGTGCCATCAGTGCTCTAGGGACATGGCCCGCAGATACGCAGTATTTT.

The chain has TRBV10-1 and TRBJ2-2; D uncertain. The germline CDR1 and CDR2 sequences are WNHNN and SYGVQD (reference sequence). Trimming removed 8 bases at V and 5 bases at J, with 18 bases between. This CDR3 comprises 15 residues. The CDR3 nucleotides read TGCGCCAGCCGAGACGACTCGCGTGAAACCGGGGAGCTGTTTTTT. Protein product: CASRDDSRETGELFF.

This rearrangement joins TRBV7-9 to TRBJ1-1; perhaps TRBD1 as D (6 bases). The CDR3 has 14 amino acids. Germline V lookup: CDR1 SEHNR, CDR2 FQNEAQ (reference sequence). V lost 0 bases and J lost 9, with 14 bases in between. This CDR3 is CASSLAGTHDKAFF. In DNA form, the CDR3 reads TGTGCCAGCAGCTTAGCTGGGACACATGATAAAGCTTTCTTT. Full variable domain (remainder filled in from reference TRBV7-9 and TRBJ1-1): DTGVSQNPRHKITKRGQNVTFRCDPISEHNRLYWYRQTLGQGPEFLTYFQNEAQLEKSRLLSDRFSAERPKGSFSTLEIQRTEQGDSAMYLCASSLAGTHDKAFFGQGTRLTVV.

This chain links TRBV3-1 (or the pseudogene TRBV3-2) with TRBJ1-4; TRBD1 might be the D (6 bases). Germline V lookup: CDR1 LGHDT, CDR2 YNNKEL (reference sequence). Trimming shortened V by 0 bases and J by 0 bases, and 11 bases separated the two germline ends. There are 17 residues in the CDR3. CDR3 DNA sequence: TGTGCCAGCAGCCAAGATAGGACAGACGCAACTAATGAAAAACTGTTTTTT. Its translation: CASSQDRTDATNEKLFF.

The chain joins TRBV12-3 or TRBV12-4 to TRBJ1-5; D not resolved. V was cut by 4 bases and J by 4 bases, with 5 bases left in between. The CDR3 runs 12 residues. The CDR3 is CASSSNNQPQHF. The CDR3 DNA reads as TGTGCCAGCAGTTCTAATAATCAGCCCCAGCATTTT.

In regard to this clone: It may be a read error: a sequence one base away is much more abundant. The V gene is TRBV7-2, the J gene TRBJ2-2; TRBD1 matches at 7 bases. Germline lookup yields CDR1 SGHTA and CDR2 FQGNSA. There are 14 residues in the CDR3. The V and J ends lost 5 bases and 7 bases, in that order; junction bases with no gene match: 7. The CDR3 loop is CASSQDRIIGELFF. CDR3 in DNA: TGTGCCAGCAGCCAGGACAGGATAATCGGGGAGCTGTTTTTT.

This chain connects TRBV4-2 to TRBJ1-5, with 9 positions matching TRBD1. V shed 0 bases, J shed 0 bases, and the junction held 6 bases outside the gene matches. Germline V lookup: CDR1 LGHNA, CDR2 YNFKEQ. The CDR3 spans 18 residues. CDR3 sequence: CASSQDQDRGVSNQPQHF. The CDR3 DNA is TGTGCCAGCAGCCAAGATCAGGACAGGGGAGTTAGCAATCAGCCCCAGCATTTT.

Only one count was recorded for this clone. The V gene is TRBV5-1, the J gene TRBJ1-4; possibly TRBD1 for D (6 bases). The CDR3 extends over 15 amino acids. CDR1 SGHRS and CDR2 YFSETQ come from the germline V gene. V lost 0 bases to trimming and J lost 7 bases, with 13 bases between them. CDR3 sequence reads: CASSLVGGAREKLFF. The DNA of the CDR3 is TGCGCCAGCAGCTTGGTGGGGGGGGCGCGTGAAAAACTGTTTTTT. Variable domain in full (rest from reference TRBV5-1 and TRBJ1-4): KAGVTQTPRYLIKTRGQQVTLSCSPISGHRSVSWYQQTPGQGLQFLFEYFSETQRNKGNFPGRFSGRQFSNSRSEMNVSTLELGDSALYLCASSLVGGAREKLFFGSGTQLSVL.